This record concerns one TCR beta chain sequence. This sample is drawn from a study of regulatory T cells in long-lasting Graves disease. V lost 0 bases and J 7 bases, leaving 12 bases between the germline ends. This CDR3 comprises 15 residues. Through Arm-PCR of CDR3 regions and iRepertoire HTBI primers, TCR beta libraries were built. Via MiXCR, TCRdb re-called the multiplex PCR reads, giving one row per CDR3 protein. The repertoire holds about 540,000 distinct CDR3 sequences, with roughly 14% as singletons. Regarding time point: newly diagnosed GD, antithyroid drugs for less than 3 months. There was RNA extracted from PBMCs, and the TCR library was made from it. Patients came from an endocrinology department in Xi'an, China. The same sample was also studied in work on T cells in Graves' hyperthyroidism and ophthalmopathy. In that study: Graves' hyperthyroidism is called stable when ophthalmopathy does not progress within 18 months. In the analysis, a 13 V-J model separated ophthalmopathy from stable hyperthyroidism.

Specimen: peripheral blood mononuclear cells (PBMCs), collected at new diagnosis, from a patient treated with antithyroid drugs. The chain has TRBV12-3 or TRBV12-4 and TRBJ1-4; possible D gene TRBD1, 5 bases. This clonotype was obtained from a young man with Graves disease. CDR3 in amino acids: CASSLAIGAVEKLFF. DNA of the CDR3: TGTGCCAGCAGTTTAGCGATAGGGGCGGTTGAAAAACTGTTTTTT.